One T cell receptor (beta chain) is described in this entry. The antigen it binds to is not known. Base qualities are not at hand, and no much larger clone is one base apart. These data are taken from a study of cytomegalovirus exposure and HLA in healthy donors (dated by TCRdb to about 2017). About the investigation overall: An earlier analysis of roughly 500 of the donors reported roughly 270 Gb of sequence data and more than 90 million unique TCR beta sequences from 150 million to 200 million T cells. Typing coverage differed by locus: A, B, C, DRB1 and DQB1 were typed in roughly 620-640 donors, DQA1 in approximately 520, DPA1 in over 600, and DPB1 in just under 480. A later analysis re-examined previously published TCR beta repertoires from more than 650 donors and added high-resolution HLA genotyping to investigate patterns of TCR occurrence. About 280 gigabases of sequencing data and roughly 81 million unique TCR sequences made up an early release that covered approximately 700 HLA-typed donors. On average, around 240,000 unique TCR beta nucleotide sequences were sequenced per donor among roughly 430 genotyped donors of the cohort, with roughly 20% of those sequences being non-productive. In a later genetic analysis, genome-wide SNP genotypes for about 55% of the 666 donors were used, and that subset was treated as a discovery cohort. Of the approximately 400 genotyped donors, 65% to 90% fell in the genetic ancestry cluster associated with self-reported Caucasian donors. Using immunosequencing, the study profiled T cell repertoires from some 670 subjects and related those repertoires to cytomegalovirus serostatus. Both class I and class II loci were covered by HLA typing, at four-digit resolution. Rather than drawing on any new phenotypic data, the later analysis identified candidate immune exposures from TCR beta sequences and the way those sequences occurred across donors. The study aimed to test whether signatures of past pathogen exposure could be identified by cataloging public T cell receptors. To decide whether each TCR beta V gene segment behaved as functional or pseudogenic, an earlier analysis of some 600 of the donors relied on high-throughput TCR beta sequencing. In addition to the first cohort of roughly 700 subjects, a separate validation cohort of 100 to 150 different subjects was used. The study combined high-throughput TCR immunosequencing, statistical association of individual TCRs with disease status, and machine learning to predict cytomegalovirus infection status. Roughly 5 DR-DQ haplotypes were handled as single units for association and clustering because linkage in the cohort was strong. Every repertoire in the discovery cohort had been generated on one and the same sequencing platform. Donor age, sex, ethnicity and CMV serostatus were compiled together with the repertoire data. The study at large found these results: A further reported finding was that TCR beta sequences accurately predicted the HLA-A and HLA-B alleles for most subjects in the first cohort. In an earlier analysis of 587 of the donors, most TCR beta V segments appeared in productive rearrangements about 87% or about 30% of the time, broadly matching IMGT annotations. Roughly uniform sequencing depth across donors was assumed in presence/absence analyses, although this assumption may not hold. It was suggested by the authors that the approach could potentially be generalized to other disease states and immunological phenotypes. According to a later genetic analysis, donors in an Asian-associated ancestry cluster had fewer N-insertions in productive TCRs than the approximately 650-donor mean. Correlated functional status among segregating V segments might reflect linkage disequilibrium, but an unknown experimental factor could not be ruled out. Compared with equally common non-associated chains, HLA-associated TCR beta chains in a later analysis were more clonally expanded and had lower generation probabilities. Immune exposure information for the cohort was limited to CMV serostatus. While some public TCRs were present in many individuals, most TCR sequences turned up only very rarely across donors. At a false discovery rate of 0.05, a later analysis linked under 20,000 TCR beta sequences to specific HLA alleles. In vitro tests confirmed that a few of the cytomegalovirus-associated TCR beta chains recognize cytomegalovirus antigens. HLA typing was unavailable for some donors at each locus, so association tests used only the typed subset. The earlier analysis of a few hundred of the donors excluded approximately 17 rarely observed V segments, including chromosome 9 orphons, because counts were too low. Most CMV-associated TCR beta chains appeared to be HLA-restricted in a later analysis, and the HLA associations seemed to be driven largely by CMV exposure. Some IMGT-functional V segments, including TRBV6-2 and TRBV6-3, could not be told apart with the 87-base-pair reads, so those segments were excluded. A group of highly shared sequence variants was considered likely to be a technical artifact of the sequencing pipeline. A total of 150 to 200 TCR beta chains were listed by the study as associated with cytomegalovirus. A later analysis found that TCR association rates varied across HLA loci, with DRB1 alleles showing the most associated TCRs and HLA-C alleles the fewest. The classifier was reported to diagnose cytomegalovirus status with high specificity and sensitivity in both the original cohort and the validation cohort. In a later genetic analysis, a missense DCLRE1C variant was associated with V-gene and J-gene trimming of TCR beta chains, and the association was replicated in an independent cohort. In a later analysis, several top co-occurrence clusters were reported to appear linked to parvovirus B19, influenza, CMV and Epstein-Barr virus. In this cohort, only TCR beta chains were sequenced, and detectable features were limited by the absence of alpha or paired-chain data. Strong co-occurrence of HLA alleles, especially DR and DQ, made assigning TCR associations to individual alleles difficult.

Library construction relied on the immunoSEQ multiplex PCR assay. For the multiplex PCR, a mixture combining 60 forward primers for TCR Vbeta segments and 13 reverse primers for TCR Jbeta segments was used. The CDR3 region of rearranged TCR beta genes was amplified from genomic DNA with a multiplex PCR assay. The amplified TCR beta libraries were sequenced on the Illumina HiSeq System as 87-base-pair reads. The paper's processing steps were these. Across the 600 to 700 repertoires, a later analysis counted some 81 million unique TCR beta chains, roughly 11 million of which were shared by at least two donors. A nearest-neighbor algorithm error-corrected the raw reads and collapsed the reads into unique sequences, merging closely related sequences to remove PCR and sequencing errors. V, D and J gene segments were assigned by aligning CDR3 sequences to IMGT reference sequences. For a sequence to be retained, a match of at least six nucleotides to both a V gene segment and a J gene segment was required. A rearrangement counted as productive if the CDR3 had no stop codons and remained in frame with V and J, and every other rearrangement counted as non-productive. CDR3 was defined by IMGT convention, running from the second conserved V-encoded cysteine to the conserved J-encoded phenylalanine. The earlier analysis of 550 to 650 of the donors excluded any sequence lacking an unambiguous match to a single V gene segment. An earlier analysis of several hundred of the donors classified V segments as functional when productive rearrangements were above 56.7% and as segregating when the standard deviation between donors was above 5%. To diagnose cytomegalovirus status from the catalog of TCR beta chain sequences, a statistical classification framework was built. A later analysis assigned V and J genes by comparing TCR nucleotide sequences with IMGT/GENE-DB human TR gene sequences. The TCRdist pipeline was used in a later analysis to assign CDR3 sequences and most-parsimonious VDJ recombination scenarios. In a later analysis, every TCR beta chain was defined by the combination of its CDR3 amino acid sequence and its V-gene family, and reads without a unique V-gene family were dropped. To address suspected cross-contamination and a sequencing artifact, a later analysis removed roughly 640 highly shared, low-generation-probability nucleotide sequences. In a later analysis, a clonal expansion index was calculated for each public chain from normalized within-repertoire ranks of inferred template counts. A later analysis computed generation probabilities with a VDJ recombination model fitted to out-of-frame rearrangements, and checked the results against IGoR. In a later analysis, TCR-TCR, TCR-HLA and TCR-CMV co-occurrence was scored with hypergeometric tests, and a repertoire-size bias correction was applied to TCR pairs. In a later analysis, false discovery rates were estimated by permuting HLA or CMV assignments 20 times. In a later analysis, co-occurring TCRs were grouped with DBSCAN, and TCRdist sequence similarity was added when clustering was performed within HLA-allele-positive subsets. Co-occurrence clustering excluded repertoires with fewer than 30,000 or more than 120,000 public chains, plus five with anomalous nucleotide sharing. The table comes from immuneACCESS by way of TCRdb, which keeps in-frame sequences with V and J called. Part of the clones is missing from these tables; in studies checked, under half for an unresolved V gene and the rest for unknown reasons. That table gives V, J and clone size, and the DNA gave D and trimming. The sample data list some 160,000 clones, and approximately 68% of these were observed just once. The ten largest clones take up roughly 2.1% of the sample.

Including the terminal cysteine and phenylalanine, the CDR3 comprises 15 residues. Of the read, only the CDR3 DNA is kept; its 45 bases are in frame from base 1. V trim: 5 bases; J trim: 3 bases; unmatched bases: 8. CDR1 and CDR2, looked up from the germline V gene, are KGHSH and LQKENI. The cohort was made up of under 800 healthy bone marrow donors. Cohort members were all nominally healthy when sampled, although unrecorded immune exposures were likely present. The donor tested CMV seronegative and was one of the 352 seronegative cohort members. A peripheral blood sample was collected from each donor, and TCR beta sequencing was performed on peripheral blood mononuclear cells. Genomic DNA was extracted from the blood cell samples with the Qiagen DNeasy Blood Extraction Kit.

The chain couples TRBV18 to TRBJ1-1; 8 nucleotides in the junction match TRBD1. Sequencing was done on a sample of PBMCs. The receptor comes from a man between 40 and 49 years old in good health and CMV-seronegative. The sequenced DNA is TGTGCCAGCTCATCAGGACAGGGTAGCGACACTGAAGCTTTCTTT. Its protein reads: CASSSGQGSDTEAFF.